What follows are 24 T cell receptor beta chains derived from one specimen sequenced in a study of PD-1 blockade in classical Hodgkin lymphoma. Time point meaning: cycle 4 day 1 (C4D1), after more than five weeks of nivolumab. Each patient experienced a relapse that followed autologous stem cell transplantation, and brentuximab vedotin exposure varied. TCRdb keeps only in-frame clones here, not all; method: immunoSEQ multiplex PCR. The profile covers some 58,000 clones, with about 89% appearing a single time and about a tenth taken by the ten largest. Sequenced here: peripheral blood mononuclear cells (PBMCs), sampled before the fourth cycle of nivolumab. Receptors originate from a human donor with classical Hodgkin lymphoma.

The rearrangement links TRBV19 to TRBJ1-5, with 9 bases that match TRBD1. CDR3 size: 15 residues. Germline assignment: CDR1 LNHDA and CDR2 SQIVND (reference sequence). V was clipped by 5 bases and J by 5 bases; unmatched bases: 7. The CDR3 bases are TGTGCCAGTAGTCCCCGACAGGGGGGATATCAGCCCCAGCATTTT. This encodes CASSPRQGGYQPQHF.

Notes on this clone: One junction end does not reproduce the germline sequence, and a read error may be involved. The rearrangement links TRBV7-7 to TRBJ2-5, with D maybe TRBD1 (5 bases). This CDR3 spans 13 amino acids. Germline V gene sequence: CDR1 SSHAT, CDR2 FNYEAQ (reference sequence). DNA for the CDR3: TGTGCTAGCAGCTGGGGCCTCCAGGAGACCCAGTACTTC. Amino acid sequence: CASSWGLQETQYF.

This chain links TRBV2 with TRBJ1-5, with a weak D call TRBD1 (5 bases). The germline V gene encodes CDR1 SNHLY and CDR2 FYNNEI. The ends were cut back, 4 bases at V and 5 bases at J, with 18 bases in the middle. CDR3 length: 16 amino acids. CDR3 loop: CASSARGGEAYQPQHF. The CDR3 bases are TGTGCCAGCAGTGCCCGGGGAGGGGAGGCGTATCAGCCCCAGCATTTT. Complete variable domain (other parts from reference TRBV2 and TRBJ1-5): EPEVTQTPSHQVTQMGQEVILRCVPISNHLYFYWYRQILGQKVEFLVSFYNNEISEKSEIFDDQFSVERPDGSNFTLKIRSTKLEDSAMYFCASSARGGEAYQPQHFGDGTRLSIL.

The V and J genes are TRBV7-9 and TRBJ1-2; no firm D call. Trimming left V 5 bases short and J 0 bases short, with 19 bases between. The CDR3 has 17 residues. Germline CDR1 SEHNR, CDR2 FQNEAQ (reference sequence). CDR3 in amino acids: CASSLPLGRFTNYGYTF. CDR3 DNA sequence: TGTGCCAGCAGCCTCCCACTAGGGCGGTTTACTAACTATGGCTACACCTTC.

The rearrangement uses TRBV30 and TRBJ2-4, with 9 nucleotides matching TRBD2. Trimming removed 2 bases from V and 6 bases from J; junction bases left unmatched: 8. There are 15 residues in the CDR3. Looked up from germline, CDR1 is GTSNPN and CDR2 is SVGIG (reference sequence). The CDR3 sequence is CAWSPPGSGGNIQYF. CDR3 nucleotides: TGTGCCTGGAGTCCACCGGGTAGCGGGGGAAACATTCAGTACTTC.

CDR3 nucleotide sequence: TGTGCCAGCAGTCCATTGACGGACGGGAATGGCTACACCTTC. This translates into CASSPLTDGNGYTF. The J gene is TRBJ1-2, the V gene TRBV28; no clear D. The CDR3 has 14 amino acids. CDR1 is MDHEN, CDR2 SYDVKM, per germline. V was pared by 5 bases and J by 6 bases, with 16 bases between.

V gene TRBV27 combines with J gene TRBJ2-1, with 10 positions matching TRBD2. The CDR3 is made up of 15 amino acids. Germline loops: CDR1 MNHEY, CDR2 SMNVEV (reference sequence). V was pared by 9 bases and J by 8 bases, with 13 bases of the junction left unmatched. The CDR3 loop is CASRTGTSEGDEQFF. In nucleotides, the CDR3 is TGTGCCAGTAGGACCGGGACTAGCGAGGGGGATGAGCAGTTCTTC.

The gene calls are TRBV6-5 and TRBJ2-2; D gene unclear. CDR1 is MNHEY and CDR2 is SVGAGI in the germline V gene. The CDR3 sequence is 14 residues long. The V end was cut by 6 bases, the J end by 4 bases, with 12 bases between. In nucleotides, the CDR3 is TGTGCCAGCAGGTACAGACTTATCACCGGGGAGCTGTTTTTT. Its protein product is CASRYRLITGELFF.

The V and J genes are TRBV29-1 and TRBJ1-6; the D gene is possibly TRBD1 (6 bases). V was shortened by 6 bases and J by 14 bases, with 20 bases between the two germline ends. The CDR3 has 13 residues. Germline CDR1 reads SQVTM; CDR2 reads ANQGSEA. The CDR3 protein is CSVWSGAGLALHF. The CDR3 coding sequence is TGCAGCGTATGGTCAGGGGCCGGATTGGCCCTCCACTTT.

The chain uses TRBV4-1 and TRBJ2-5, with D uncertain. Trimming took off 1 base at V and 9 bases at J, with 15 bases between the two ends. CDR1 is MGHRA and CDR2 is YSYEKL in the germline V gene. The CDR3 has 14 residues. The CDR3, as DNA: TGCGCCAGCAGCCAAGTCGGACCCACCTTTTCCCAGTACTTC. Translated: CASSQVGPTFSQYF.

V gene TRBV30 combines with J gene TRBJ2-3; D is uncertain. This CDR3 region has 12 residues. Germline CDR1 reads GTSNPN; CDR2 reads SVGIG (reference sequence). V shed 0 bases and J shed 6 bases, with 7 bases lying between them. The CDR3 DNA sequence: TGTGCCTGGAGTGTACTATTGGATACGCAGTATTTT. Translation gives CAWSVLLDTQYF. The full variable domain, in which reference TRBV30 and TRBJ2-3 provide the parts outside the CDR3, is SQTIHQWPATLVQPVGSPLSLECTVEGTSNPNLYWYRQAAGRGLQLLFYSVGIGQISSEVPQNLSASRPQDRQFILSSKKLLLSDSGFYLCAWSVLLDTQYFGPGTRLTVL.

This chain links TRBV30 with TRBJ1-1; D is unclear. V dropped 0 bases and J dropped 5 bases, with 13 bases sitting between them. The CDR3 extends over 14 amino acids. CDR1 and CDR2 (germline): GTSNPN, SVGIG (reference sequence). The CDR3 region has the DNA TGTGCCTGGAGTGTACTTAGGGTGGGTACTGAAGCTTTCTTT. Its protein is CAWSVLRVGTEAFF.

The chain has TRBV7-9 and TRBJ1-1; the D is unclear. The CDR3 totals 18 residues. V dropped 5 bases and J dropped 1 base, with 23 bases sitting between them. Germline CDR1 is SEHNR and CDR2 is FQNEAQ (reference sequence). The chain's CDR3 is CASSISLTEALGNTEAFF. In DNA form, the CDR3 reads TGTGCCAGCAGCATCAGCCTGACCGAGGCATTGGGGAACACTGAAGCTTTCTTT.

There are a few counts of this clone. As DNA, the CDR3 is TGCAGCGCTGGGCTCACGGACTATGGCTACACCTTC. This codes for CSAGLTDYGYTF. The V call is TRBV29-1, the J call TRBJ1-2; D gene uncertain. The CDR3 is made up of 12 amino acids. Trimming shortened V by 7 bases and J by 3 bases, and 12 bases separated the two germline ends. CDR1 and CDR2 from the germline V gene are SQVTM and ANQGSEA.

The J gene is TRBJ2-3, the V gene TRBV6-5, with D perhaps TRBD1 (6 bases). This CDR3 has 14 residues. The V gene lost 10 bases and the J gene lost 6 bases, with 20 bases spanning the gap. The germline V gene has CDR1 MNHEY and CDR2 SVGAGI. The CDR3 sequence: CATSGQAQWDTQYF. In nucleotides, the CDR3 is TGTGCCACCTCGGGACAAGCCCAGTGGGATACGCAGTATTTT.

For this clone: This same CDR3 is encoded by further DNA sequences in the sample. The chain uses TRBV19 and TRBJ2-5; TRBD1 matches at 9 bases. V shed 3 bases, J shed 5 bases, and the junction held 19 bases outside the gene matches. Germline V gene sequence: CDR1 LNHDA, CDR2 SQIVND (reference sequence). The CDR3 extends over 19 amino acids. The CDR3 DNA reads TGTGCCAGTAGTATCCGGGGGGTCACGGACAGGGGAGATCGGGAGACCCAGTACTTC. Translating gives CASSIRGVTDRGDRETQYF.

This rearrangement joins TRBV7-8 to TRBJ2-5; 8 bases line up with TRBD2. Losses at the gene ends were 3 bases for V and 0 bases for J; bases not matched to a gene: 3. The CDR3 is 15 residues long. Per the germline V gene, CDR1 is SGHVS and CDR2 is FQNEAQ. The CDR3 spells CASSFSGVNQETQYF. CDR3 DNA sequence: TGTGCCAGCAGCTTTAGCGGGGTAAACCAAGAGACCCAGTACTTC.

V and J are TRBV9 and TRBJ2-1, with D possibly TRBD2 on 5 matching bases. The ends were cut back, 2 bases at V and 0 bases at J, with 9 bases in the middle. CDR3 length: 15 residues. Germline V gene data show CDR1 as SGDLS and CDR2 as YYNGEE. CDR3 coding DNA: TGTGCCAGCAGCGTCGCGGGCATCTCCTACAATGAGCAGTTCTTC. It translates to CASSVAGISYNEQFF.

By share, this clone ranks as medium-sized (0.01 to 0.1%). The V call is TRBV11-2, the J call TRBJ1-2; D unresolved. Germline V gene lookup returns CDR1 SGHAT and CDR2 FQNNGV. V lost 5 bases, J lost 7 bases, and 11 bases lay in between. The CDR3 is made up of 12 amino acids. For the CDR3, the DNA is TGTGCCAGCAGCACCTACGGGCCTGGCTACACCTTC. This gives the protein CASSTYGPGYTF.

This sequence joins TRBV19 and TRBJ1-5, with 7 bases aligning to TRBD1. The CDR3 has 14 residues. V trimming: 7 bases; J trimming: 5 bases; junction bases outside the gene matches: 8. The V gene's germline CDR1 is LNHDA and CDR2 SQIVND (reference sequence). The CDR3: CASTRDRADQPQHF. Here the CDR3 DNA reads TGTGCCAGTACCCGAGACAGGGCGGATCAGCCCCAGCATTTT.

This chain connects TRBV5-1 to TRBJ2-1; weak D call: TRBD2 (7 bases). The CDR3 loop spans 14 amino acids. Trimming left V 4 bases short and J 9 bases short, with 17 bases between. Germline CDR1 SGHRS, CDR2 YFSETQ. CDR3 region: CASSVKGGNSEQFF. CDR3 bases: TGCGCCAGCAGCGTGAAGGGGGGGAATTCTGAGCAGTTCTTC.

The chain uses TRBV25-1 and TRBJ2-1; 10 bases are shared with TRBD2. This CDR3 contains 16 residues. After removal of 2 bases from V and 3 bases from J, the junction contained 4 bases not matched to a gene. Germline CDR1 reads MGHDK; CDR2 reads SYGVNS. CDR3 loop: CASSESGGDFYNEQFF. The CDR3 DNA is TGTGCCAGCAGTGAAAGCGGGGGGGACTTCTACAATGAGCAGTTCTTC.

The rearrangement joins TRBV19 to TRBJ2-7; D possibly corresponds to TRBD1 (5 bases). V was cut by 8 bases and J by 6 bases, with 11 bases left in between. The CDR3 runs to 11 residues. Germline CDR1 LNHDA, CDR2 SQIVND (reference sequence). CDR3 region: CASWGGFEQYF. In DNA, the CDR3 is TGTGCCAGTTGGGGCGGCTTCGAGCAGTACTTC.

The CDR3 is CASSLIPGGNYGYTF. DNA of the CDR3: TGTGCCAGCAGTCTAATCCCCGGGGGGAACTATGGCTACACCTTC. The rearrangement links TRBV7-9 to TRBJ1-2; a possible D gene is TRBD1 (5 bases). The V end lost 6 bases, the J end lost 2 bases, and 16 bases lay between the germline ends. CDR1 is SEHNR and CDR2 is FQNEAQ in the germline V gene (reference sequence). This CDR3 is 15 amino acids long.